Detailed here is one T cell receptor beta chain. Its specificity is not known. This specimen comes from a study of memory B cells and T cells in multiple sclerosis. This CDR3 is 13 amino acids long. Germline-derived CDR1 and CDR2 are MNHNS and SASEGT. V lost 7 bases and J lost 2; bases outside the gene matches: 4. Separate sequencing covered autoproliferating (CFSE-dim) and non-proliferating (CFSE-high) T cells from stimulus-free culture. Cultures began with about 4.5x10^7 CFSE-labeled PBMCs, unstimulated for 6 to 8 days, with replicate wells pooled. Generated by immunoSEQ multiplex PCR, the TCRdb table keeps only in-frame clones and is missing some. The sample contains 25,000 to 35,000 clones, roughly 82% of which appear only once.

The J gene is TRBJ1-2, the V gene TRBV6-1; 7 bases are shared with TRBD1. The sample was PBMCs from blood kept in culture. The receptor was derived from a human donor with multiple sclerosis. The DNA of the CDR3 is TGTGCCAGCAACACAGGGGCAAACTATGGCTACACCTTC. This gives the protein CASNTGANYGYTF.